One sample yielded the 27 T cell receptor beta chains listed below, sequenced in a study of identical twins (TCRdb year 2016). Receptor libraries were prepared by 5' RACE. The sequencing machine was an Illumina HiSeq 2000. TCRdb reworked the public reads: Q25 trimming with fastp, MiXCR clone assembly, productive beta chains retained. Each CDR3 protein appears once, grouped with its most common genes and DNA. The sample table lists a few hundred thousand distinct CDR3 sequences, 6.5% to 9.5% of them with a count of one. 3% to 3.5% of the sample belongs to the ten largest clones. These records were also assigned to another study, of yellow fever vaccine responses in identical twins.

The sample comprised CD8+ T cells sorted from blood. These receptor sequences come from a woman aged 18-30 years in good health.

This clonotype was picked up a small number of times. The J gene is TRBJ2-1, the V gene TRBV7-9, with 9 bases lining up with TRBD1. The CDR3 is 15 residues long. CDR1 SEHNR and CDR2 FQNEAQ come from the germline V gene (reference sequence). Trimming took 5 bases from V and 7 from J; bases not matched to a gene: 9. CDR3 loop: CASSRTGAGKNEQFF. As DNA, the CDR3 is TGTGCCAGCAGCCGGACAGGGGCCGGTAAGAATGAGCAGTTCTTC. Complete variable domain (other parts from reference TRBV7-9 and TRBJ2-1): DTGVSQNPRHKITKRGQNVTFRCDPISEHNRLYWYRQTLGQGPEFLTYFQNEAQLEKSRLLSDRFSAERPKGSFSTLEIQRTEQGDSAMYLCASSRTGAGKNEQFFGPGTRLTVL.

This clonotype was counted only a few times. V and J are TRBV2 and TRBJ2-1, with 10 bases aligning to TRBD2. Unmatched junction bases numbered 9, after V lost 2 bases and J lost 8 bases. Germline V gene data show CDR1 as SNHLY and CDR2 as FYNNEI. There are 16 residues in the CDR3. The CDR3 sequence: CASSELAGEPLDEQFF. CDR3 nucleotide sequence: TGTGCCAGCAGTGAACTAGCGGGAGAGCCTCTTGATGAGCAGTTCTTC.

The chain employs TRBV7-9 and TRBJ2-7; TRBD1 is a possible D gene (6 bases). V was shortened by 4 bases and J by 3 bases, with 16 bases between the two germline ends. CDR3 length: 15 amino acids. Germline assignment: CDR1 SEHNR and CDR2 FQNEAQ (reference sequence). The CDR3 reads CASSYLGDTYYEQYF. The DNA for the CDR3 is TGTGCCAGCAGCTACTTAGGGGACACGTACTACGAGCAGTACTTC.

A few counts support this clonotype. This chain joins TRBV10-2 and TRBJ2-1, with TRBD2 matching 7 bases. The CDR3 loop spans 13 amino acids. CDR1 is WSHSY and CDR2 is SAAADI in the germline V gene. After removal of 8 bases from V and 15 bases from J, the junction contained 16 bases not matched to a gene. The CDR3 sequence is CASEPSEGLVAFF. The CDR3 nucleotides read TGCGCCAGCGAACCCTCCGAAGGACTAGTCGCGTTCTTC.

The CDR3 coding sequence is TGTGCCTGGACCGACGGAGCGGGAGACAATGAGCAGTTCTTC. Amino acid sequence: CAWTDGAGDNEQFF. V and J are TRBV30 and TRBJ2-1, with 8 bases that match TRBD2. The germline gives CDR1 GTSNPN, CDR2 SVGIG (reference sequence). V lost 4 bases to trimming and J lost 5 bases; unmatched junction nucleotides: 7. The CDR3 contains 14 residues.

This clonotype has more than one count but fewer than ten. The chain links TRBV7-2 to TRBJ2-1; 7 positions match TRBD2. The V gene end was trimmed by 4 bases and the J gene end by 4 bases; junction bases not matched to a gene: 10. This CDR3 spans 16 amino acids. The germline CDR1 and CDR2 sequences are SGHTA and FQGNSA. In DNA, the CDR3 is TGTGCCAGCAGCTCGCCTTGGGGCGGGAGTTACAATGAGCAGTTCTTC. Its protein product is CASSSPWGGSYNEQFF.

The chain couples TRBV7-8 to TRBJ1-2, with 8 bases identical to TRBD1. Germline V gene lookup returns CDR1 SGHVS and CDR2 FQNEAQ. Trimming took 1 base from V and 0 from J; bases not matched to a gene: 4. This CDR3 region has 16 residues. CDR3 region: CASSLGGQVANYGYTF. CDR3 nucleotides: TGTGCCAGCAGCTTAGGGGGACAGGTAGCTAACTATGGCTACACCTTC.

There are a few counts of this clonotype. The rearrangement joins TRBV7-9 to TRBJ2-7; D is possibly TRBD1 (5 bases). The CDR3 is 16 amino acids. Per the germline V gene, CDR1 is SEHNR and CDR2 is FQNEAQ (reference sequence). The ends were cut back, 4 bases at V and 3 bases at J, with 19 bases in the middle. The DNA for the CDR3 is TGTGCCAGCAGCTCCGGCTTTAGGGGTCTCTACTACGAGCAGTACTTC. Translated, it gives CASSSGFRGLYYEQYF.

The sample holds a few counts of this clonotype. The V call is TRBV7-6, the J call TRBJ2-5, with D possibly matching TRBD2 (6 bases). The CDR3 covers 17 residues. The ends were cut back, 5 bases at V and 2 bases at J, with 21 bases in the middle. Germline V gene data show CDR1 as SGHVS and CDR2 as FNYEAQ. CDR3 loop: CASSPLSGSAVQETQYF. As DNA, the CDR3 is TGTGCCAGCAGCCCCCTCAGCGGGTCCGCCGTACAAGAGACCCAGTACTTC.

This clonotype has just a few counts. The chain links TRBV20-1 to TRBJ2-5, with D tentatively TRBD1 (6 bases). This CDR3 is 15 amino acids long. The germline CDR1 and CDR2 sequences are DFQATT and SNEGSKA (reference sequence). V was trimmed by 7 bases and J by 3 bases, leaving 21 bases between them. CDR3 DNA sequence: TGCAGTGTTAAAACAGACAGGTTTATGGAAGAGACCCAGTACTTC. The encoded protein is CSVKTDRFMEETQYF.

This clonotype was seen only a few times. The CDR3 DNA sequence: TGTGCCAGCAGTTTATCGGCGACAGTTGAAGCTTTCTTT. Its translation is CASSLSATVEAFF. The chain uses TRBV27 and TRBJ1-1; TRBD1 is a possible D gene (5 bases). Deletions cut 0 bases from V and 7 bases from J, with 9 bases between. This CDR3 contains 13 residues. Germline assignment: CDR1 MNHEY and CDR2 SMNVEV (reference sequence).

This clonotype was detected only a few times. This sequence joins TRBV7-9 and TRBJ1-1, with D hard to call. The CDR3 sequence is 16 residues long. V was trimmed by 1 base and J by 1 base, leaving 13 bases between them. CDR1 is SEHNR, CDR2 FQNEAQ, per germline (reference sequence). The CDR3 DNA is TGTGCCAGCAGCTTAGAGGCGAACTTAGCGAACACTGAAGCTTTCTTT. Translation gives CASSLEANLANTEAFF.

The J gene is TRBJ2-3, the V gene TRBV4-3; D unresolved. The CDR3 loop spans 17 amino acids. The V end was cut by 0 bases, the J end by 2 bases, with 15 bases between. Per germline, CDR1 LGHNA and CDR2 YSLEER. CDR3 sequence reads: CASSQDDGVGATDTQYF. CDR3 DNA: TGCGCCAGCAGCCAAGACGATGGAGTTGGAGCCACAGATACGCAGTATTTT.

In this sample, this clonotype turned up many times. The chain has TRBV6-1 and TRBJ2-4; 9 bases are a match to TRBD2. The germline CDR1 and CDR2 sequences are MNHNS and SASEGT. The CDR3 spans 16 residues. V was clipped by 6 bases and J by 3 bases; unmatched bases: 9. The CDR3 nucleotides read TGTGCCAGCAGACCGATCCGCGGGAGGGACAAAAACATTCAGTACTTC. It encodes CASRPIRGRDKNIQYF.

This clonotype was counted many times. The gene calls are TRBV29-1 and TRBJ2-1; 8 nucleotides agree with TRBD2. Germline CDR1 and CDR2: SQVTM and ANQGSEA. This CDR3 is built from 15 residues. The V segment lost 5 bases and the J segment 1 base; nucleotides outside the gene matches: 7. The CDR3 bases are TGCAGCGTTTCCGGGAGGGCCTCGTCCTACAATGAGCAGTTCTTC. It specifies CSVSGRASSYNEQFF.

V is TRBV7-9 and J is TRBJ2-7; D is uncertain. The V and J ends lost 2 bases and 7 bases respectively, with 12 bases between them. Germline V gene lookup returns CDR1 SEHNR and CDR2 FQNEAQ (reference sequence). This CDR3 spans 13 amino acids. The CDR3 region is CASSLNAAWEQYF. The CDR3 DNA is TGTGCCAGCAGCTTAAATGCTGCCTGGGAGCAGTACTTC.

This clonotype has a count of ten or more. The J gene is TRBJ2-1, the V gene TRBV7-2; D not resolved. CDR1 is SGHTA and CDR2 is FQGNSA in the germline V gene. Trimming removed 4 bases at V and 2 bases at J, with 6 bases between. The CDR3 consists of 13 residues. CDR3 DNA: TGTGCCAGCAGCTCTATAACCTACAATGAGCAGTTCTTC. Protein: CASSSITYNEQFF.

In its sample, this clonotype was seen many times. One end of the junction fails to match germline, which may point to a read error. This chain uses TRBV5-1 with TRBJ2-7; unclear D gene. The CDR3 covers 12 residues. Germline CDR1 reads SGHRS; CDR2 reads YFSETQ. CDR3 in DNA: TGTGCCAGCAGCTTGAACCGCTACGAGCAGTACTTC. This gives the protein CASSLNRYEQYF.

This clonotype was seen many times. The V gene is TRBV4-1, the J gene TRBJ2-1, with D possibly TRBD2 on 5 matching bases. Germline CDR1 and CDR2: MGHRA and YSYEKL. The CDR3 contains 17 residues. V was shortened by 0 bases and J by 3 bases, with 15 bases between the two germline ends. The CDR3 region has the DNA TGCGCCAGCAGCCAAGATTTAGTCACGGGGATCTACAATGAGCAGTTCTTC. Its protein is CASSQDLVTGIYNEQFF.

This clonotype was counted only a few times. The chain carries TRBV29-1 and TRBJ2-7, with D perhaps TRBD1 or TRBD2 (6 bases each). V dropped 5 bases and J dropped 5 bases, with 10 bases sitting between them. Looked up from germline, CDR1 is SQVTM and CDR2 is ANQGSEA. The CDR3 is 11 amino acids. CDR3 nucleotide sequence: TGCAGCGTTTCAGGGGAGGACGAGCAGTACTTC. The encoded protein is CSVSGEDEQYF.

At least ten counts were recorded for this clonotype. This rearrangement joins TRBV25-1 to TRBJ2-2; either TRBD1 or TRBD2 may supply D (5 bases each). CDR3 length equals 13 residues. CDR1 and CDR2 from the germline V gene are MGHDK and SYGVNS. Between the trimmed V and J ends, which lost 3 bases and 5 bases, there was a span of 7 bases. CDR3 DNA: TGTGCCAGCAGTGACAGGGAGACCGGGGAGCTGTTTTTT. This encodes CASSDRETGELFF.

This clonotype was recorded at least ten times. This chain uses TRBV6-6 with TRBJ2-1; D uncertain. CDR1 and CDR2 from the germline V gene are MNHNY and SVGAGI (reference sequence). Deletions cut 0 bases from V and 6 bases from J, with 6 bases between. This CDR3 comprises 13 residues. This chain's CDR3 is CASSYSTLNEQFF. The CDR3 DNA is TGTGCCAGCAGTTACTCGACTCTCAATGAGCAGTTCTTC.

V gene TRBV4-3 combines with J gene TRBJ2-2; 7 bases line up with TRBD1. With V trimmed by 0 bases and J by 7 bases, 5 bases remained unmatched. Germline CDR1 is LGHNA and CDR2 is YSLEER. This CDR3 spans 15 amino acids. DNA for the CDR3: TGCGCCAGCAGCCAAGAACAGGGGTTGGGCGGGGAGCTGTTTTTT. As protein: CASSQEQGLGGELFF.

J is TRBJ2-3 and V is TRBV5-1, with D perhaps matching TRBD1 (5 bases). The V end lost 0 bases, the J end lost 5 bases, and 10 bases lay between the germline ends. Germline lookup yields CDR1 SGHRS and CDR2 YFSETQ. The CDR3 has 14 amino acids. The CDR3: CASSLGQIGDTQYF. The CDR3 bases are TGCGCCAGCAGCTTGGGACAGATTGGAGATACGCAGTATTTT.

This clonotype was found a few times. The V gene is TRBV4-2, the J gene TRBJ2-7; 11 positions match TRBD2. Germline lookup yields CDR1 LGHNA and CDR2 YNFKEQ. V lost 2 bases and J lost 3; bases outside the gene matches: 9. The CDR3 has 17 residues. CDR3 sequence: CASSQLTGTSGYYEQYF. The DNA of the CDR3 is TGTGCCAGCAGCCAACTTACCGGGACTAGCGGATACTACGAGCAGTACTTC.

The chain links TRBV6-1 to TRBJ2-5; D is possibly TRBD2 (5 bases). The CDR3 has 15 residues. Germline V gene sequence: CDR1 MNHNS, CDR2 SASEGT. Trimming left V 8 bases short and J 5 bases short, with 21 bases between. The CDR3 loop is CASPPAASAWETQYF. As DNA, the CDR3 is TGTGCCAGCCCCCCAGCGGCATCGGCGTGGGAGACCCAGTACTTC.

This clonotype was counted a few times. The rearrangement uses TRBV7-8 and TRBJ2-7, with 9 bases matching TRBD2. This CDR3 has 16 amino acids. The J segment lost 0 bases and the V segment lost 3 bases, leaving 6 bases of the junction unmatched. Germline CDR1 and CDR2: SGHVS and FQNEAQ. The CDR3 nucleotides read TGTGCCAGCAGCTTTAGCGGGGGAGATAACTCCTACGAGCAGTACTTC. Its protein product is CASSFSGGDNSYEQYF.